This T cell receptor beta chain is drawn from a study of cytomegalovirus exposure and HLA in healthy donors. Findings and caveats of the study: For presence/absence analyses, sequencing depth was assumed to be roughly uniform across donors. Donors belonging to an Asian-associated ancestry cluster reportedly showed fewer N-insertions in productive TCRs than the 666-donor mean, according to what a later analysis found. A few V segments could not be told apart, such as TRBV6-2 and TRBV6-3, and were left out.

Deletions cut 3 bases from V and 3 bases from J, with 15 bases between. CDR1 and CDR2 from the germline V gene are SQVTM and ANQGSEA. The CDR3 has 14 amino acids. Researchers ran the PCR with 60 Vbeta and 13 Jbeta primers. Only in-frame clones appear in the TCRdb table, and some are missing; sequencing was by immunoSEQ multiplex PCR. Among more than 200,000 clones listed, almost 80% were seen once. A remark on this clone: The target antigen is unknown.

The sequence derives from a man in his late teens or twenties in good health and CMV-seronegative. The material sequenced was PBMCs. This chain joins TRBV29-1 and TRBJ2-7; a weak D match, TRBD2 (7 bases). The CDR3 DNA sequence: TGCAGCGTTGAGGAGGGGGGGAGTTTCTACGAGCAGTACTTC. Its protein product is CSVEEGGSFYEQYF.